This TCR beta chain was observed in a study of post-analysis software for immune sequencing data. As for this clonotype: Its antigen is not identified.

Study outcomes and limitations: Higher frequency in patients than in controls was seen for roughly five TRBV segments, with TRBV5-6, TRBV5-1 and TRBV20-1 among them.

V gave up 5 bases and J gave up 0 bases, with 7 bases separating them. The CDR3 totals 13 residues. CDR1 MNHNY and CDR2 SVGAGI come from the germline V gene (reference sequence). The TCR beta cDNA libraries contained unique molecular identifiers. There were about 1 to 10 million T cells, and 480,000 or so cDNA molecules came from them. TCRdb recomputed calls from the PCR reads with MiXCR, one row per CDR3 protein. The repertoire includes fewer than 850,000 distinct CDR3 sequences, 30% of them detected once, and more than 0.45% sits in the top ten. The clonotype was recovered from a girl between 10 and 17 years old with multiple sclerosis. Sequenced material: blood. This chain uses TRBV6-6 with TRBJ1-1; D ambiguous. CDR3 sequence (DNA): TGTGCCAGCAGTGTTTCCGTGAACACTGAAGCTTTCTTT. Translating it yields CASSVSVNTEAFF.